These T cell receptor beta chains were read from a single sample in a study of T cell responses to AZD1222 COVID-19 vaccine. Repertoires were generated with immunoSEQ multiplex PCR, while TCRdb's copy carries only in-frame clones and drops some. The sample holds about 110,000 clones; nearly 90% are singletons and the top ten take 9.5% to 15%. The source was peripheral blood, collected on day 0 of MenACWY control vaccination. The receptors were gathered from an adult in good health. Both conserved end residues are part of each CDR3. Each record gives: J gene, D gene, V gene, clone size, CDR3 DNA, CDR3 protein. D genes are given only for firm matches. Some rows have no size entry. The others give once, few or many, or a class for an expanded clone.

TRBJ1-1,TRBD1,TRBV29-1,-,TGCAGCGTTAAACAGGGGGAAGTAGGTGCTAGAGCTTTCTTT,CSVKQGEVGARAFF
TRBJ2-2,-,TRBV7-9,-,TGTGCCAGCAGCTTTGAGGGGGGCGCCGGGGAGCTGTTTTTT,CASSFEGGAGELFF
TRBJ2-2,-,TRBV2,-,TGTGCCAGCATTCAGTCTAGAGACACCGGGGAGCTGTTTTTT,CASIQSRDTGELFF
TRBJ2-1,-,TRBV7-9,few,TGTGCCAGCAGCTTAGCGACGCTAGGGGATGAGCAGTTCTTC,CASSLATLGDEQFF
TRBJ1-1,-,TRBV14,-,TGTGCCAGCAGCCAAGGATATGAAAGGGGGATGAACACTGAAGCTTTCTTT,CASSQGYERGMNTEAFF
TRBJ1-3,-,TRBV6-1,-,TGTGCCAGCAGTGAAGTGAGGGTTGGAAACACCATATATTTT,CASSEVRVGNTIYF
TRBJ2-1,TRBD2,TRBV28,-,TGTGCCAGCTTCGCTATGGGAGGGGTGAATGAGCAGTTCTTC,CASFAMGGVNEQFF
TRBJ2-5,-,TRBV6-2/TRBV6-3,-,TGTGCCAGCAGTTACTCAGGAGATAGCGTGGCCCAGTACTTC,CASSYSGDSVAQYF
TRBJ1-4,TRBD1,TRBV6-2/TRBV6-3,-,TGTGCCAGCAGTTACGGAGGGACAGGGGGCGGAATCGAAAAACTGTTTTTT,CASSYGGTGGGIEKLFF
TRBJ2-1,TRBD2,TRBV5-1,few,TGCGCCAGCAGCCCGACCGGGGTAGCGGGATCCCCTGTGTTCTTC,CASSPTGVAGSPVFF
TRBJ2-7,-,TRBV10-3,-,TGTGCCATCAGTGACATCTTGGACAGTTCCTACGAGCAGTACTTC,CAISDILDSSYEQYF
TRBJ2-5,-,TRBV4-2,-,TGTGCCAGCAGCCCTCAGGGGGGTAGTAGTGGCGCGACCCAGTACTTC,CASSPQGGSSGATQYF
TRBJ2-7,-,TRBV5-1,-,TGCGCCAGCAGCCCCTTCGGCGAGCGGACCTACGAGCAGTACTTC,CASSPFGERTYEQYF
TRBJ2-1,-,TRBV24-1,-,TGTGCCACCAGTGAGGGCTATGGGGAGCAGTTCTTC,CATSEGYGEQFF
TRBJ1-2,-,TRBV18,-,TGTGCCAGCTCACCACCAAATGGGGTAGCTAACTATGGCTACACCTTC,CASSPPNGVANYGYTF
TRBJ2-4,-,TRBV30,-,TGTGCCTGGGACAAAAAAAACATTCAGTACTTC,CAWDKKNIQYF
TRBJ2-7,TRBD1,TRBV19,-,TGTGCCAGTAGTCCGACTCCGGACAGGGGAGAGTACTTC,CASSPTPDRGEYF
TRBJ2-1,-,TRBV6-4,-,TGTGCCAGCAGTGGGTCTGAAAATGAGCAGTTCTTC,CASSGSENEQFF
TRBJ1-1,-,TRBV4-2,few,TGTGCCAGCAGCCTACAAGGGAACACTGAAGCTTTCTTT,CASSLQGNTEAFF
TRBJ2-1,TRBD2,TRBV6-4,-,TGTGCCAGCATCTCGCGGGGGGTTTACAATGAGCAGTTCTTC,CASISRGVYNEQFF
TRBJ1-1,TRBD1,TRBV13,-,TGTGCCAGCACCCCGTCCGGGACAGCTTTGGTTATCTTT,CASTPSGTALVIF
TRBJ2-2,-,TRBV14,few,TGTGCCAGCAGCCAAGCGACAGGCGGAAACACCGGGGAGCTGTTTTTT,CASSQATGGNTGELFF
TRBJ2-2,TRBD2,TRBV5-1,-,TGCGCCAGCAGCTTGGGACTAGCGACCGGGGAGCTGTTTTTT,CASSLGLATGELFF
TRBJ1-5,-,TRBV4-3,-,TGCGCCAGCAGCCAAGATTTGAAGGGGTTGAGGCCCCAGCATTTT,CASSQDLKGLRPQHF
TRBJ1-3,-,TRBV10-2,-,TGCGCCAGCAGCCCGGGGACATCGGGAAACACCATATATTTT,CASSPGTSGNTIYF
TRBJ1-1,-,TRBV19,-,TGTGCCAGTAGTTATTCGGTGGACACTGAAGCTTTCTTT,CASSYSVDTEAFF
TRBJ1-1,-,TRBV30,-,TGTGCCTGGAGTTTTCAGGAGAACACTGAAGCTTTCTTT,CAWSFQENTEAFF
TRBJ2-7,-,TRBV11-2,once,TGTGCCAGCAGCTTAGAGGCATCCAACTACGAGCAGTACTTC,CASSLEASNYEQYF
TRBJ1-2,TRBD1,TRBV27,-,TGTGCCAGCAGTTCATCAGGGGGCTACTATGGCTACACCTTC,CASSSSGGYYGYTF
TRBJ2-7,TRBD2,TRBV27,-,TGTGCCAGCAGTATCGCCGGGACTAGTCCCTACGAGCAGTACTTC,CASSIAGTSPYEQYF
TRBJ2-7,-,TRBV3-1/TRBV3-2,-,TGTGCCAGCAGCCGTGAGGGTGGACCCTACGAGCAGTACTTC,CASSREGGPYEQYF
TRBJ2-7,-,TRBV20-1,-,TGCAGTGCCAGTGGAACTAGCCTCTACGAGCAGTACTTC,CSASGTSLYEQYF
TRBJ1-2,-,TRBV16,-,TGTGCCAGCAGCCAATCTTCCGAGGGGTTCTATGGCTACACCTTC,CASSQSSEGFYGYTF
TRBJ1-4,-,TRBV6-6,once,TGTGCCAGCAGTTACGGGATCCCAAAGGGGGAAAAACTGTTTTTT,CASSYGIPKGEKLFF
TRBJ2-7,-,TRBV2,-,TGTGCCAGCAGGGGTTACGAGCAGTACTTC,CASRGYEQYF
TRBJ1-3,-,TRBV5-1,-,TGCGCCAGCAGCTCCGACACAGGTTCTGGAAACACCATATATTTT,CASSSDTGSGNTIYF
TRBJ2-7,-,TRBV28,-,TGTGCCAGCAGTAATACAACTTCCGGGGCGCCTCAGCGGAGACCCTACGAGCAGTACTTC,CASSNTTSGAPQRRPYEQYF
TRBJ2-1,TRBD2,TRBV19,-,TGTGCCAGTAGGCTTCTAGCGGGTCCGAGGGGCAATGAGCAGTTCTTC,CASRLLAGPRGNEQFF
TRBJ2-7,TRBD1,TRBV10-3,-,TGTGCCATCAGGCCCGGGACAGGCTACGAGCAGTACTTC,CAIRPGTGYEQYF
TRBJ2-6,-,TRBV7-2,-,TGTGCCAGCAGCTTTTATGGGGCCAACGTCCTGACTTTC,CASSFYGANVLTF
TRBJ1-5,TRBD1,TRBV30,-,TGTGCCGGGGACAGGGGAAGCAATCAGCCCCAGCATTTT,CAGDRGSNQPQHF
TRBJ1-1,-,TRBV25-1,-,TGTGCCAGCAACACCTTTACGGGCACTGAAGCTTTCTTT,CASNTFTGTEAFF
TRBJ2-5,-,TRBV29-1,-,TGCAGCGTTGATCCCGGGGAGACCCAGTACTTC,CSVDPGETQYF
TRBJ1-2,TRBD1,TRBV3-1/TRBV3-2,-,TGTGCCAGCAGCCAACAGGGGGCGTTGGGCTACACCTTC,CASSQQGALGYTF
TRBJ1-5,-,TRBV18,-,TGTGCCAGCTCATCTCAGACAGTAACGAGCAATCAGCCCCAGCATTTT,CASSSQTVTSNQPQHF